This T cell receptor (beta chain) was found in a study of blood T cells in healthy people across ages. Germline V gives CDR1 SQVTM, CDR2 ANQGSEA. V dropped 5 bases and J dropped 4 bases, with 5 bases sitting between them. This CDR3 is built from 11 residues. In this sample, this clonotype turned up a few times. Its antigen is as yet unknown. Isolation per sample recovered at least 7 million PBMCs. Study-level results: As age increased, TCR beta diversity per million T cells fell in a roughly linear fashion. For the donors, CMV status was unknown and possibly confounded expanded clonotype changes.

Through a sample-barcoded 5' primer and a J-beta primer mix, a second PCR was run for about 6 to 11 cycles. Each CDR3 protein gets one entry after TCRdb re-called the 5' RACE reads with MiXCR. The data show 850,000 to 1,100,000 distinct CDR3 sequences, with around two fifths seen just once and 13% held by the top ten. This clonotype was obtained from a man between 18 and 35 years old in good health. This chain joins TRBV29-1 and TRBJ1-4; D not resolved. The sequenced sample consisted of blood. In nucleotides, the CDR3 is TGCAGCGTTAACGTTAATGAAAAACTGTTTTTT. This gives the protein CSVNVNEKLFF.